The 26 T cell receptor beta chains presented below share a single source sample, sequenced in a study of control samples from healthy donors and cancer patients. TCRdb's copy holds only in-frame clones and misses some; the assay was immunoSEQ multiplex PCR. The sample holds more than 10,000 clones, more than 85% seen once. The sample consisted of PBMCs. These receptors came from a man older than 75 with lung cancer.

The chain joins TRBV28 to TRBJ1-4; D remains ambiguous. This CDR3 is built from 11 residues. V lost 8 bases and J lost 8, with 9 bases in between. Germline V gives CDR1 MDHEN, CDR2 SYDVKM. CDR3 sequence reads: CASAMEEKLFF. CDR3 nucleotides: TGTGCCAGCGCCATGGAGGAAAAACTGTTTTTT.

V and J are TRBV7-8 and TRBJ2-1, with D unclear. The V gene's germline CDR1 is SGHVS and CDR2 FQNEAQ. The CDR3 length is 11 residues. Between the trimmed V and J ends, which lost 5 bases and 7 bases, there was a span of 6 bases. The CDR3 protein is CASSPWNEQFF. In DNA, the CDR3 is TGTGCCAGCAGCCCGTGGAATGAGCAGTTCTTC.

This chain connects TRBV5-8 to TRBJ2-7; D is undetermined. CDR3 length: 13 residues. Trimming left V 3 bases short and J 1 base short, with 8 bases between. Germline CDR1 SGHTS, CDR2 YDEGEE. The CDR3 DNA sequence: TGTGCCAGCAGCTCCCCAGGTTCCTACGAGCAGTACGTC. Its translation is CASSSPGSYEQYV.

The chain employs TRBV25-1 and TRBJ1-4; no clear D. The CDR3 totals 12 residues. Trimming left V 5 bases short and J 8 bases short, with 9 bases between. Germline values: CDR1 MGHDK, CDR2 SYGVNS. The CDR3, as DNA: TGTGCCAGCAGTAGAGCCTTGGAAAAACTGTTTTTT. Amino acid sequence: CASSRALEKLFF.

This clone was recorded once. The chain employs TRBV14 and TRBJ1-5; no clear D. V lost 8 bases, J lost 4 bases, and 9 bases lay in between. Germline V CDR1 and CDR2: SGHDN, FVKESK. This CDR3 region has 12 residues. CDR3 coding DNA: TGTGCCAGCCTTAGAACTAATCAGCCCCAGCATTTT. Translated: CASLRTNQPQHF.

This chain connects TRBV7-2 to TRBJ1-2; D is unresolved. V lost 5 bases to trimming and J lost 8 bases, with 12 bases between them. Looked up from germline, CDR1 is SGHTA and CDR2 is FQGNSA. This CDR3 is built from 12 residues. The CDR3 reads CASSPSGLGYTF. The DNA for the CDR3 is TGTGCCAGCAGCCCTTCGGGGTTGGGCTACACCTTC.

The V call is TRBV19, the J call TRBJ1-1; no firm D call. CDR3 size: 13 residues. V shed 5 bases and J shed 4 bases, with 11 bases lying between them. Germline V gene lookup returns CDR1 LNHDA and CDR2 SQIVND (reference sequence). The CDR3 DNA reads TGTGCCAGTAGTGGGGTGAAGGGCACTGAAGCTTTCTTT. This encodes CASSGVKGTEAFF.

This chain uses TRBV11-2 with TRBJ2-7; D might be TRBD2 (5 bases). The germline CDR1 and CDR2 sequences are SGHAT and FQNNGV. Trimming took 3 bases from V and 3 from J, leaving 21 bases between them. The CDR3 sequence is 17 residues long. The chain's CDR3 is CASSLPNRSGIDYEQYF. The CDR3 bases are TGTGCCAGCAGCTTGCCCAATCGGAGCGGAATCGACTACGAGCAGTACTTC.

J is TRBJ1-2 and V is TRBV7-6; 7 bases line up with TRBD1. V gave up 5 bases and J gave up 2 bases; unmatched junction bases: 5. The CDR3 extends over 14 amino acids. Germline values: CDR1 SGHVS, CDR2 FNYEAQ. The CDR3 nucleotides are TGTGCCAGCAGCCCGTGGGACAGCAACTATGGCTACACCTTC. Its protein product is CASSPWDSNYGYTF.

The count of this clone is one. The chain joins TRBV28 to TRBJ1-1; D is unresolved. This CDR3 comprises 13 residues. Germline loops: CDR1 MDHEN, CDR2 SYDVKM. With 8 bases removed from V and 0 bases from J, the gap between germline ends came to 10 bases. In nucleotides, the CDR3 is TGTGCCAGCGGGTATCCGCTGAACACTGAAGCTTTCTTT. This codes for CASGYPLNTEAFF.

The gene calls are TRBV27 and TRBJ2-6, with TRBD1 identical over 7 bases. Germline assignment: CDR1 MNHEY and CDR2 SMNVEV (reference sequence). V lost 6 bases and J lost 0; bases outside the gene matches: 8. The CDR3 is made up of 17 amino acids. In nucleotides, the CDR3 is TGTGCCAGCAGCATTGACAGGGATTACTCTGGGGCCAACGTCCTGACTTTC. Protein product: CASSIDRDYSGANVLTF.

The genes are TRBV11-3 and TRBJ1-1; D gene ambiguous. The CDR3 covers 15 residues. CDR1 is SGHNT, CDR2 YENEEA, per germline. The V and J ends lost 2 bases and 1 base respectively, with 11 bases between them. The chain's CDR3 is CASSLSGTWNTEAFF. CDR3 DNA sequence: TGTGCCAGCAGCTTATCGGGAACATGGAACACTGAAGCTTTCTTT.

The gene calls are TRBV21-1 and TRBJ1-3; the table calls TRBD1, which could not be checked here. TRBV21-1 is a documented pseudogene. There are 13 residues in the CDR3. This CDR3 reads CAQGADLGNTIYF. The CDR3 nucleotides are TGTGCCCAGGGGGCGGACTTGGGAAACACCATATATTTT.

CDR3 region: CASSRARATYEQYF. The DNA for the CDR3 is TGTGCCAGCAGTCGGGCCAGGGCGACCTACGAGCAGTACTTC. V usage is TRBV6-5 and J usage is TRBJ2-7; D might be TRBD1 (5 bases). Germline loops: CDR1 MNHEY, CDR2 SVGAGI. This CDR3 is built from 14 residues. V lost 5 bases, J lost 2 bases, and 13 bases lay in between.

The chain uses TRBV7-3 and TRBJ2-3; unclear D gene. Germline loops: CDR1 SGHTA, CDR2 FQGTGA. The CDR3 totals 12 residues. Trimming removed 6 bases from V and 10 bases from J, with 14 bases in between. Written as DNA, the CDR3 is TGTGCCAGCAGTTCGGACGGCCTGGCGCAGTATTTT. Residues: CASSSDGLAQYF.

The J gene is TRBJ2-5, the V gene TRBV5-1, with D tentatively TRBD1 (6 bases). Trimming took 2 bases from V and 2 from J, leaving 10 bases between them. This CDR3 has 14 residues. Germline V lookup: CDR1 SGHRS, CDR2 YFSETQ. Here the CDR3 reads CASSLQGQQETQYF. The CDR3 DNA reads TGCGCCAGCAGCTTACAGGGCCAACAAGAGACCCAGTACTTC.

The J gene is TRBJ1-4, the V gene TRBV6-2 or TRBV6-3; no definite D call. The length of the CDR3 is 14 residues. The ends were cut back, 7 bases at V and 0 bases at J, with 9 bases in the middle. CDR1 is MNHEY, CDR2 SVGEGT, per germline. CDR3 in amino acids: CASTPKATNEKLFF. The DNA of the CDR3 is TGTGCCAGCACCCCTAAGGCAACTAATGAAAAACTGTTTTTT.

The sample holds one count of this clone. This rearrangement joins TRBV9 to TRBJ1-2, with D unresolved. Germline V lookup: CDR1 SGDLS, CDR2 YYNGEE. With 5 bases removed from V and 4 bases from J, the gap between germline ends came to 15 bases. The CDR3 is 14 residues long. The CDR3 here is CASSAMTGPYGYTF. As DNA, the CDR3 is TGTGCCAGCAGTGCTATGACGGGCCCCTATGGCTACACCTTC.

The CDR3 loop reads CASSPREGAYEQYV. CDR3 DNA sequence: TGTGCCAGCAGCCCCCGGGAGGGAGCCTACGAGCAGTACGTC. The V and J genes are TRBV11-2 and TRBJ2-7; 8 bases map to TRBD2. The ends lost 5 bases at V and 2 bases at J; junction bases unmatched: 5. Germline V lookup: CDR1 SGHAT, CDR2 FQNNGV. The CDR3 totals 14 residues.

The J gene is TRBJ1-5, the V gene TRBV3-1 (or the pseudogene TRBV3-2); 10 bases align to TRBD1. Germline-derived CDR1 and CDR2 are LGHDT and YNNKEL (reference sequence). V lost 1 base to trimming and J lost 11 bases; unmatched junction nucleotides: 11. The CDR3 sequence is 16 residues long. The CDR3 DNA sequence: TGTGCCAGCAGCCAAGTCTCGGGACAGGGGCCATCGACCCAGCATTTT. Amino acid sequence: CASSQVSGQGPSTQHF.

V and J are TRBV19 and TRBJ1-5; no reliable D call. Germline V lookup: CDR1 LNHDA, CDR2 SQIVND (reference sequence). The CDR3 is 13 residues long. The germline V and J ends were trimmed by 7 bases and 0 bases, with 7 bases remaining between them. CDR3 region: CASNDVSNQPQHF. The CDR3 DNA sequence: TGTGCCAGTAACGACGTTAGCAATCAGCCCCAGCATTTT.

The chain couples TRBV10-2 to TRBJ1-3; D is unresolved. From germline, CDR1 is WSHSY and CDR2 SAAADI. Between the trimmed V and J ends, which lost 3 bases and 2 bases, there was a span of 17 bases. There are 17 residues in the CDR3. The CDR3 region is CASSDPGSTYPGNTIYF. CDR3 nucleotides: TGCGCCAGCAGTGACCCCGGTTCAACGTACCCTGGAAACACCATATATTTT.

The chain uses TRBV5-1 and TRBJ1-4, with 9 bases fitting TRBD1. There are 14 residues in the CDR3. J was trimmed by 7 bases and V by 5 bases; bases with no gene match: 6. Germline assignment: CDR1 SGHRS and CDR2 YFSETQ. CDR3: CASRTGQGSEKLFF. CDR3 sequence (DNA): TGCGCCAGCAGAACGGGACAGGGTAGTGAAAAACTGTTTTTT. Looking up the rest from reference TRBV5-1 and TRBJ1-4 gives the full variable domain: KAGVTQTPRYLIKTRGQQVTLSCSPISGHRSVSWYQQTPGQGLQFLFEYFSETQRNKGNFPGRFSGRQFSNSRSEMNVSTLELGDSALYLCASRTGQGSEKLFFGSGTQLSVL.

The chain uses TRBV9 and TRBJ1-3; D ambiguous. V lost 1 base, J lost 4 bases, and 24 bases lay in between. This CDR3 is built from 19 residues. The V gene's germline CDR1 is SGDLS and CDR2 YYNGEE. Written as DNA, the CDR3 is TGTGCCAGCAGCGTATCCCAGCCATGGCTAGCGGGCTCGGGAAACACCATATATTTT. This sequence encodes CASSVSQPWLAGSGNTIYF.

A single count supports this clone. CDR3: CASSPPGVAGEQFF. CDR3 coding DNA: TGTGCCAGCAGCCCTCCCGGCGTCGCCGGCGAGCAGTTCTTC. This sequence joins TRBV7-3 and TRBJ2-1; no clear D gene. The CDR3 has 14 amino acids. The V end lost 5 bases, the J end lost 10 bases, and 18 bases lay between the germline ends. Germline loops: CDR1 SGHTA, CDR2 FQGTGA.

This chain links TRBV19 with TRBJ1-6, with TRBD1 as a possible D gene (5 bases). Germline values: CDR1 LNHDA, CDR2 SQIVND (reference sequence). Trimming removed 2 bases at V and 6 bases at J, with 11 bases between. This CDR3 region has 15 residues. As DNA, the CDR3 is TGTGCCAGTAGTATACAATCGGGGGGTAATTCACCCCTCCACTTT. Translation: CASSIQSGGNSPLHF.